The 29 T cell receptor beta chains presented below share a single source sample, sequenced in a study of untreated major depressive disorder. Profiling relied on immunoSEQ multiplex PCR, and the TCRdb table lists in-frame clones only, not all of them. Counted here are about 18,000 clones, roughly 84% occurring once; the ten biggest clones make up just over 0.8%. The sequencing input was CD4+ T cells from PBMCs. These receptors originate from a woman younger than 45 in good health.

This clone has just a few counts. The V and J genes are TRBV11-2 and TRBJ2-7; maybe TRBD2 (5 bases). The CDR3 is 18 amino acids. Germline loops: CDR1 SGHAT, CDR2 FQNNGV. With 7 bases removed from V and 3 bases from J, the gap between germline ends came to 28 bases. The CDR3 sequence: CASIPGTWLGPGDYEQYF. CDR3 DNA sequence: TGTGCCAGCATCCCGGGCACATGGCTAGGTCCCGGGGACTACGAGCAGTACTTC.

This clone was detected a few times. The chain joins TRBV27 to TRBJ2-1, with 11 bases aligning to TRBD2. Germline assignment: CDR1 MNHEY and CDR2 SMNVEV (reference sequence). The CDR3 consists of 14 residues. V shed 6 bases, J shed 3 bases, and the junction held 1 base outside the gene matches. The CDR3 DNA follows: TGTGCCAGCAGCCTAGCGGGGGGCTACAATGAGCAGTTCTTC. It yields the protein CASSLAGGYNEQFF.

The CDR3 loop is CASSDSGRAGGAQYF. CDR3 sequence (DNA): TGTGCCAGCAGTGATAGCGGGAGGGCCGGCGGAGCGCAGTATTTT. The genes are TRBV2 and TRBJ2-3; 11 bases are shared with TRBD2. This CDR3 region has 15 residues. V lost 3 bases to trimming and J lost 10 bases; unmatched junction nucleotides: 9. Germline V gives CDR1 SNHLY, CDR2 FYNNEI.

This clone occurred once. The chain recombines TRBV6-5 with TRBJ1-1, with 7 bases lining up with TRBD1. Germline loops: CDR1 MNHEY, CDR2 SVGAGI. Germline trimming cut 6 bases from V and 3 bases from J; bases unmatched to any gene: 4. The CDR3 is 13 amino acids. The CDR3: CASRSQGDTEAFF. For the CDR3, the DNA is TGTGCCAGCAGGTCGCAGGGGGACACTGAAGCTTTCTTT.

This clone was seen more than once but under ten times. The DNA for the CDR3 is TGTGCCAGCAGGGTGCTGACAGGGGCCTACGAGCAGTACTTC. This gives the protein CASRVLTGAYEQYF. V usage is TRBV27 and J usage is TRBJ2-7; 8 bases line up with TRBD1. V shed 6 bases and J 2 bases; nucleotides not matched to a gene: 6. Germline V gene sequence: CDR1 MNHEY, CDR2 SMNVEV (reference sequence). The CDR3 is made up of 14 amino acids.

This clone was seen more than once but under ten times. J is TRBJ1-1 and V is TRBV28; D perhaps matches TRBD1 (5 bases). The CDR3 consists of 20 residues. V gave up 10 bases and J gave up 0 bases, with 33 bases separating them. Germline V gene sequence: CDR1 MDHEN, CDR2 SYDVKM. The CDR3 protein is CATKEVGAMRAYLMNTEAFF. The CDR3 DNA is TGTGCCACCAAGGAAGTCGGGGCGATGCGAGCTTACCTCATGAACACTGAAGCTTTCTTT.

V and J are TRBV27 and TRBJ1-6; a possible D gene is TRBD1 (5 bases). The CDR3 has 17 amino acids. V lost 1 base and J 13 bases, leaving 23 bases between the germline ends. Germline V CDR1 and CDR2: MNHEY, SMNVEV (reference sequence). Here the CDR3 DNA reads TGTGCCAGCAGTTTATTGCCCGGAACAGCGGGGGGTCCTCCCCTCCACTTT. This gives the protein CASSLLPGTAGGPPLHF.

The rearrangement uses TRBV2 and TRBJ1-1, with D unresolved. Germline V CDR1 and CDR2: SNHLY, FYNNEI. With 3 bases removed from V and 1 base from J, the gap between germline ends came to 12 bases. CDR3 length: 15 amino acids. CDR3: CASSEEWAGNTEAFF. CDR3 in DNA: TGTGCCAGCAGTGAGGAGTGGGCTGGGAACACTGAAGCTTTCTTT.

This clone was detected once. The V and J genes are TRBV19 and TRBJ2-7; possibly TRBD1 for D (6 bases). Germline lookup yields CDR1 LNHDA and CDR2 SQIVND (reference sequence). Trimming took off 0 bases at V and 0 bases at J, with 12 bases between the two ends. This CDR3 is built from 16 residues. The CDR3 nucleotides read TGTGCCAGTAGTATAGATCCAGGACAGAGCTCCTACGAGCAGTACTTC. As protein: CASSIDPGQSSYEQYF.

The chain uses TRBV30 and TRBJ2-3, with D perhaps TRBD2 (6 bases). The V and J ends lost 3 bases and 7 bases respectively, with 17 bases between them. Germline V lookup: CDR1 GTSNPN, CDR2 SVGIG (reference sequence). The CDR3 length is 14 residues. The CDR3 loop is CAWSSLAGGNTQYF. The CDR3 DNA is TGTGCCTGGAGCTCGCTAGCCGGAGGGAATACGCAGTATTTT.

The chain is built from TRBV28 and TRBJ2-1; D not resolved. V lost 0 bases to trimming and J lost 6 bases, with 6 bases between them. Germline values: CDR1 MDHEN, CDR2 SYDVKM. The CDR3 extends over 13 amino acids. This chain's CDR3 is CASSLWAGNEQFF. DNA of the CDR3: TGTGCCAGCAGTTTATGGGCAGGCAATGAGCAGTTCTTC.

This chain joins TRBV5-1 and TRBJ2-5; D remains ambiguous. CDR3 length: 15 amino acids. Per germline, CDR1 SGHRS and CDR2 YFSETQ. Trimming took off 4 bases at V and 5 bases at J, with 18 bases between the two ends. The CDR3 bases are TGCGCCAGCAGCCTGCTCTCCCGCGTAGGTGAGACCCAGTACTTC. It specifies CASSLLSRVGETQYF.

The rearrangement links TRBV7-9 to TRBJ2-7, with TRBD2 matching over 7 bases. The CDR3 totals 14 residues. The junction had 10 bases not matched to a gene; V was cut back by 6 bases and J by 5 bases. In germline, CDR1 is SEHNR, CDR2 FQNEAQ (reference sequence). The CDR3 sequence is CASSSPPGGDEQYF. The CDR3 region has the DNA TGTGCCAGCAGTTCCCCTCCGGGAGGAGACGAGCAGTACTTC.

This chain's CDR3 is CASSLRTGHSGANVLTF. The CDR3 coding sequence is TGTGCCAGCAGTTTAAGGACAGGGCACTCTGGGGCCAACGTCCTGACTTTC. The chain links TRBV27 to TRBJ2-6; 8 nucleotides align to TRBD1. Trimming at V came to 2 bases and at J to 0 bases, leaving 3 bases not matched to a gene. CDR1 is MNHEY, CDR2 SMNVEV, per germline (reference sequence). The CDR3 runs to 17 residues.

The chain has TRBV5-1 and TRBJ1-1; D is unresolved. This CDR3 contains 12 residues. Trimming cost V 3 bases and J 11 bases, with 14 bases left between them. Germline V gives CDR1 SGHRS, CDR2 YFSETQ. CDR3 coding DNA: TGCGCCAGCAGCTCGGCTCGGGGATCGGCTTTCTTT. It encodes CASSSARGSAFF.

This clone showed up just a few times. This rearrangement joins TRBV5-5 to TRBJ1-2; D might be TRBD1 (5 bases). This CDR3 has 14 residues. Germline V CDR1 and CDR2: SGHKS, YYEKEE (reference sequence). V shed 2 bases and J shed 4 bases, with 12 bases lying between them. The CDR3 is CASSFGGYSYGYTF. CDR3 in DNA: TGTGCCAGCAGCTTTGGGGGGTACAGCTATGGCTACACCTTC.

CDR3 region: CASSFGLAGGYEQYF. The CDR3 nucleotides read TGTGCCAGCAGCTTCGGACTAGCGGGAGGTTACGAGCAGTACTTC. The J gene is TRBJ2-7, the V gene TRBV7-8; TRBD2 matches at 14 bases. The ends lost 3 bases at V and 4 bases at J; junction bases unmatched: 2. This CDR3 has 15 amino acids. Germline CDR1 reads SGHVS; CDR2 reads FQNEAQ.

This chain uses TRBV6-5 with TRBJ2-7; 11 bases are shared with TRBD2. V was pared by 2 bases and J by 3 bases, with 3 bases of the junction left unmatched. From germline, CDR1 is MNHEY and CDR2 SVGAGI. This CDR3 has 15 amino acids. For the CDR3, the DNA is TGTGCCAGCAGTTACGCTGGGACTAGCGGCTACGAGCAGTACTTC. Its protein is CASSYAGTSGYEQYF.

The rearrangement uses TRBV6-5 and TRBJ1-1; D gene ambiguous. Trimming took off 8 bases at V and 4 bases at J, with 14 bases between the two ends. The CDR3 is 13 residues long. In germline, CDR1 is MNHEY, CDR2 SVGAGI. CDR3: CASQDRGSTEAFF. The CDR3 DNA sequence: TGTGCCAGCCAGGACCGCGGGAGCACTGAAGCTTTCTTT.

This chain connects TRBV5-1 to TRBJ1-2; D uncertain. Germline V gives CDR1 SGHRS, CDR2 YFSETQ. The CDR3 is made up of 15 amino acids. Trimming cost V 0 bases and J 0 bases, with 9 bases left between them. This CDR3 reads CASSLGALPNYGYTF. DNA for the CDR3: TGCGCCAGCAGCTTGGGGGCACTTCCTAACTATGGCTACACCTTC.

CDR3 DNA sequence: TGTGCCAGCAGCTTAGGTGGGTTTTACAATGAGCAGTTCTTC. Protein sequence: CASSLGGFYNEQFF. This chain connects TRBV7-2 to TRBJ2-1; D unclear. V was shortened by 1 base and J by 4 bases, with 8 bases between the two germline ends. CDR3 size: 14 residues. The germline CDR1 and CDR2 sequences are SGHTA and FQGNSA.

The chain carries TRBV2 and TRBJ2-2; D uncertain. Trimming left V 0 bases short and J 7 bases short, with 3 bases between. CDR1 is SNHLY and CDR2 is FYNNEI in the germline V gene. The CDR3 loop spans 12 amino acids. CDR3 in amino acids: CASSEAGGELFF. CDR3 coding DNA: TGTGCCAGCAGTGAAGCAGGCGGGGAGCTGTTTTTT.

In its sample, this clone was seen a few times. The J gene is TRBJ2-2, the V gene TRBV5-4, with TRBD2 identical over 7 bases. This CDR3 is built from 16 residues. Per the germline V gene, CDR1 is SGHNT and CDR2 is YYREEE (reference sequence). Trimming cost V 3 bases and J 2 bases; bases outside gene matches: 7. The CDR3 reads CASSSKRDRNTGELFF. The CDR3 DNA is TGTGCCAGCAGCTCCAAGCGGGACCGTAACACCGGGGAGCTGTTTTTT.

The genes are TRBV5-1 and TRBJ2-3; TRBD2 matches at 10 bases. This CDR3 is built from 17 residues. After removal of 3 bases from V and 3 bases from J, the junction contained 10 bases not matched to a gene. Germline V gene lookup returns CDR1 SGHRS and CDR2 YFSETQ. CDR3 DNA sequence: TGCGCCAGCAGCTCAACCCCTTCTAGCGGGAGTACAGATACGCAGTATTTT. Its translation is CASSSTPSSGSTDTQYF.

A single count supports this clone. The gene calls are TRBV20-1 and TRBJ1-2; no clear D. The CDR3 spans 11 residues. CDR1 is DFQATT, CDR2 SNEGSKA, per germline (reference sequence). V gave up 4 bases and J gave up 2 bases, with 5 bases separating them. This CDR3 reads CSATLNYGYTF. CDR3 DNA: TGCAGTGCTACGTTGAACTATGGCTACACCTTC.

The chain links TRBV2 to TRBJ2-5, with D possibly matching TRBD2 (5 bases). Germline CDR1 is SNHLY and CDR2 is FYNNEI. This CDR3 is 15 amino acids long. V gave up 1 base and J gave up 1 base, with 10 bases separating them. The CDR3 spells CASSEGRTSQETQYF. CDR3 nucleotides: TGTGCCAGCAGTGAAGGAAGGACTTCCCAAGAGACCCAGTACTTC.

V gene TRBV7-8 combines with J gene TRBJ2-3; D not resolved. Germline values: CDR1 SGHVS, CDR2 FQNEAQ. Deletions cut 5 bases from V and 5 bases from J, with 11 bases between. The CDR3 has 13 residues. CDR3 sequence: CASSLDFLDTQYF. In DNA form, the CDR3 reads TGTGCCAGCAGCCTTGACTTTCTAGATACGCAGTATTTT.

The chain carries TRBV11-2 and TRBJ2-3, with D maybe TRBD1 (5 bases). Germline V gene data show CDR1 as SGHAT and CDR2 as FQNNGV. The CDR3 contains 14 residues. V lost 3 bases, J lost 7 bases, and 14 bases lay in between. The CDR3 coding sequence is TGTGCCAGCAGCTTTTATCAGGGCCCGAATACGCAGTATTTT. It yields the protein CASSFYQGPNTQYF. Looking up the rest from reference TRBV11-2 and TRBJ2-3 gives the full variable domain: EAGVAQSPRYKIIEKRQSVAFWCNPISGHATLYWYQQILGQGPKLLIQFQNNGVVDDSQLPKDRFSAERLKGVDSTLKIQPAKLEDSAVYLCASSFYQGPNTQYFGPGTRLTVL.

This clone has only one observation. This chain links TRBV10-3 with TRBJ2-5; the match to TRBD2 covers 7 bases. With the DNA end fitting TRBJ2-7 better, the J assignment may be wrong. CDR1 is ENHRY, CDR2 SYGVKD, per germline. This CDR3 is 16 amino acids long. The CDR3 nucleotides read TGTGCCATCAGTGACCCATCGGCGGGAGAGCCCTACGAGCAGTACTTC. It translates to CAISDPSAGEPYEQYF.